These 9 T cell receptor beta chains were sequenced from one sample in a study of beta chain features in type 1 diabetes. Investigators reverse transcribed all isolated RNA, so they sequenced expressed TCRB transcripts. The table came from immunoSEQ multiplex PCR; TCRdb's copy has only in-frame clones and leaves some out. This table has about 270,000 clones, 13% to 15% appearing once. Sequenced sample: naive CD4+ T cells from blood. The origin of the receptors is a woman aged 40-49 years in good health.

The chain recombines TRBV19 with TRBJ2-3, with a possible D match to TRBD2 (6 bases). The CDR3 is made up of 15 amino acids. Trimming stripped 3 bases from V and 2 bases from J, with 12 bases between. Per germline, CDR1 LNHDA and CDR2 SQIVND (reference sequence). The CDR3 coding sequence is TGTGCCAGTAGTATGTGGGGCGGGGACACAGATACGCAGTATTTT. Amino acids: CASSMWGGDTDTQYF. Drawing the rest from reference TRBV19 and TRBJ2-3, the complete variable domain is DGGITQSPKYLFRKEGQNVTLSCEQNLNHDAMYWYRQDPGQGLRLIYYSQIVNDFQKGDIAEGYSVSREKKESFPLTVTSAQKNPTAFYLCASSMWGGDTDTQYFGPGTRLTVL.

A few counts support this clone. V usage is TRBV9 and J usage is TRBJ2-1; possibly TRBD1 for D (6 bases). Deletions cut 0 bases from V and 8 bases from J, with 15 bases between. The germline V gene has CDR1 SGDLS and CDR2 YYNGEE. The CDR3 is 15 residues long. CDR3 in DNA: TGTGCCAGCAGCGTAGGCGGGCGCCAGGGGTATGAGCAGTTCTTC. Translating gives CASSVGGRQGYEQFF.

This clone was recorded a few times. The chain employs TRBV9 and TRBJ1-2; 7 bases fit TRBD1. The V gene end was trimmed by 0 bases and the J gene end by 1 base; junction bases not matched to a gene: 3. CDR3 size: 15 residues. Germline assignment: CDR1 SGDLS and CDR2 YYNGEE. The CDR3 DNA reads TGTGCCAGCAGCGTAGAAGCAGGGGGTAACTATGGCTACACCTTC. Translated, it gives CASSVEAGGNYGYTF.

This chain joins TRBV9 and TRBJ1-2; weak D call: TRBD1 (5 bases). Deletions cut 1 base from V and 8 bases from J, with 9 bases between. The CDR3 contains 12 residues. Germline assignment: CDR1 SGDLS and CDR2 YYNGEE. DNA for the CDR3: TGTGCCAGCAGCGTACAGGGTTGGGGCTACACCTTC. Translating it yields CASSVQGWGYTF.

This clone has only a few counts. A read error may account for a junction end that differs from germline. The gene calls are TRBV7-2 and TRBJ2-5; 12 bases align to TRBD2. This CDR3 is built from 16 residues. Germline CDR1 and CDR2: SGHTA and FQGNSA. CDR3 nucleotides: TGTGCCAGCAGCCTAGCGGGGGGGCCCTTTCAAGAGACCCAGTACTTC. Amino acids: CASSLAGGPFQETQYF.

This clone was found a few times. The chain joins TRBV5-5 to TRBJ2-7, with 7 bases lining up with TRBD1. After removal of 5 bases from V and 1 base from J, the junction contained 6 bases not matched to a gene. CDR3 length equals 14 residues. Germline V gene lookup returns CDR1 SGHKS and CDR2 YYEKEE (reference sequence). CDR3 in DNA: TGTGCCAGCAGGGTGACAGGGCCTTCCTACGAGCAGTACTTC. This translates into CASRVTGPSYEQYF.

The CDR3 is CASSFSHQETQYF. The CDR3 DNA follows: TGTGCCAGCAGCTTTTCTCACCAAGAGACCCAGTACTTC. The V and J genes are TRBV11-3 and TRBJ2-5; D ambiguous. The V gene's germline CDR1 is SGHNT and CDR2 YENEEA. The CDR3 covers 13 residues. Trimming pared 3 bases from V and 0 bases from J, leaving 5 bases between.

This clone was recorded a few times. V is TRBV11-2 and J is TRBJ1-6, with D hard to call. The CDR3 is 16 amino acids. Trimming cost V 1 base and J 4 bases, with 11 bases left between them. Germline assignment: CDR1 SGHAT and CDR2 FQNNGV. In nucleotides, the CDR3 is TGTGCCAGCAGCTTAGTAGTCGCCGCTTATAATTCACCCCTCCACTTT. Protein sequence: CASSLVVAAYNSPLHF.

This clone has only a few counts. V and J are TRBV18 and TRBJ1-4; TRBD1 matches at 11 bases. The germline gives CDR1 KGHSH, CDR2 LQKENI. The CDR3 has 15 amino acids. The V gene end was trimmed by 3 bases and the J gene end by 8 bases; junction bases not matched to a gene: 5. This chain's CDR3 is CASSPLGQGDEKLFF. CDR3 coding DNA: TGTGCCAGCTCACCGCTGGGACAGGGGGACGAAAAACTGTTTTTT.